Sequencing of this T cell receptor (beta chain) was carried out in a study of CD8+CD57+ T cells in acquired aplastic anemia. About the study: The study obtained an average of roughly 3 ug of DNA from sorted CD4+ and CD8+ cells. Study results and caveats: CD8+ Simpson's diversity did not differ significantly between patients and controls.

Trimming removed 3 bases at V and 2 bases at J, with 11 bases between. This CDR3 region has 15 residues. CDR1 LNHDA and CDR2 SQIVND come from the germline V gene (reference sequence). Individuals selected for sequencing had exhibited CD8+CD57+ cell expansion on flow cytometry. Every patient was diagnosed with severe acquired aplastic anemia. Receipt of therapy had not occurred in any patient by the time of blood sampling. The TCR beta profiling, which covered VDJ combination and CDR3 sequence, was carried out using genomic DNA as the template. TCRdb reanalysed the reads using MiXCR and keeps one entry per CDR3 protein. Among 450,000 to 600,000 distinct CDR3 sequences listed, under 40% were seen once. Turning to this clonotype: What it binds is not known.

The chain carries TRBV19 and TRBJ1-5; D is perhaps TRBD1 (5 bases). The sample consisted of sorted CD4+, CD8+, or CD8+CD57+ T cells (not recorded which) from PBMCs. This receptor was taken from a human donor with aplastic anemia. The CDR3 spells CASSMAGLGNQPQHF. Written as DNA, the CDR3 is TGTGCCAGTAGTATGGCAGGGTTGGGCAATCAGCCCCAGCATTTT.